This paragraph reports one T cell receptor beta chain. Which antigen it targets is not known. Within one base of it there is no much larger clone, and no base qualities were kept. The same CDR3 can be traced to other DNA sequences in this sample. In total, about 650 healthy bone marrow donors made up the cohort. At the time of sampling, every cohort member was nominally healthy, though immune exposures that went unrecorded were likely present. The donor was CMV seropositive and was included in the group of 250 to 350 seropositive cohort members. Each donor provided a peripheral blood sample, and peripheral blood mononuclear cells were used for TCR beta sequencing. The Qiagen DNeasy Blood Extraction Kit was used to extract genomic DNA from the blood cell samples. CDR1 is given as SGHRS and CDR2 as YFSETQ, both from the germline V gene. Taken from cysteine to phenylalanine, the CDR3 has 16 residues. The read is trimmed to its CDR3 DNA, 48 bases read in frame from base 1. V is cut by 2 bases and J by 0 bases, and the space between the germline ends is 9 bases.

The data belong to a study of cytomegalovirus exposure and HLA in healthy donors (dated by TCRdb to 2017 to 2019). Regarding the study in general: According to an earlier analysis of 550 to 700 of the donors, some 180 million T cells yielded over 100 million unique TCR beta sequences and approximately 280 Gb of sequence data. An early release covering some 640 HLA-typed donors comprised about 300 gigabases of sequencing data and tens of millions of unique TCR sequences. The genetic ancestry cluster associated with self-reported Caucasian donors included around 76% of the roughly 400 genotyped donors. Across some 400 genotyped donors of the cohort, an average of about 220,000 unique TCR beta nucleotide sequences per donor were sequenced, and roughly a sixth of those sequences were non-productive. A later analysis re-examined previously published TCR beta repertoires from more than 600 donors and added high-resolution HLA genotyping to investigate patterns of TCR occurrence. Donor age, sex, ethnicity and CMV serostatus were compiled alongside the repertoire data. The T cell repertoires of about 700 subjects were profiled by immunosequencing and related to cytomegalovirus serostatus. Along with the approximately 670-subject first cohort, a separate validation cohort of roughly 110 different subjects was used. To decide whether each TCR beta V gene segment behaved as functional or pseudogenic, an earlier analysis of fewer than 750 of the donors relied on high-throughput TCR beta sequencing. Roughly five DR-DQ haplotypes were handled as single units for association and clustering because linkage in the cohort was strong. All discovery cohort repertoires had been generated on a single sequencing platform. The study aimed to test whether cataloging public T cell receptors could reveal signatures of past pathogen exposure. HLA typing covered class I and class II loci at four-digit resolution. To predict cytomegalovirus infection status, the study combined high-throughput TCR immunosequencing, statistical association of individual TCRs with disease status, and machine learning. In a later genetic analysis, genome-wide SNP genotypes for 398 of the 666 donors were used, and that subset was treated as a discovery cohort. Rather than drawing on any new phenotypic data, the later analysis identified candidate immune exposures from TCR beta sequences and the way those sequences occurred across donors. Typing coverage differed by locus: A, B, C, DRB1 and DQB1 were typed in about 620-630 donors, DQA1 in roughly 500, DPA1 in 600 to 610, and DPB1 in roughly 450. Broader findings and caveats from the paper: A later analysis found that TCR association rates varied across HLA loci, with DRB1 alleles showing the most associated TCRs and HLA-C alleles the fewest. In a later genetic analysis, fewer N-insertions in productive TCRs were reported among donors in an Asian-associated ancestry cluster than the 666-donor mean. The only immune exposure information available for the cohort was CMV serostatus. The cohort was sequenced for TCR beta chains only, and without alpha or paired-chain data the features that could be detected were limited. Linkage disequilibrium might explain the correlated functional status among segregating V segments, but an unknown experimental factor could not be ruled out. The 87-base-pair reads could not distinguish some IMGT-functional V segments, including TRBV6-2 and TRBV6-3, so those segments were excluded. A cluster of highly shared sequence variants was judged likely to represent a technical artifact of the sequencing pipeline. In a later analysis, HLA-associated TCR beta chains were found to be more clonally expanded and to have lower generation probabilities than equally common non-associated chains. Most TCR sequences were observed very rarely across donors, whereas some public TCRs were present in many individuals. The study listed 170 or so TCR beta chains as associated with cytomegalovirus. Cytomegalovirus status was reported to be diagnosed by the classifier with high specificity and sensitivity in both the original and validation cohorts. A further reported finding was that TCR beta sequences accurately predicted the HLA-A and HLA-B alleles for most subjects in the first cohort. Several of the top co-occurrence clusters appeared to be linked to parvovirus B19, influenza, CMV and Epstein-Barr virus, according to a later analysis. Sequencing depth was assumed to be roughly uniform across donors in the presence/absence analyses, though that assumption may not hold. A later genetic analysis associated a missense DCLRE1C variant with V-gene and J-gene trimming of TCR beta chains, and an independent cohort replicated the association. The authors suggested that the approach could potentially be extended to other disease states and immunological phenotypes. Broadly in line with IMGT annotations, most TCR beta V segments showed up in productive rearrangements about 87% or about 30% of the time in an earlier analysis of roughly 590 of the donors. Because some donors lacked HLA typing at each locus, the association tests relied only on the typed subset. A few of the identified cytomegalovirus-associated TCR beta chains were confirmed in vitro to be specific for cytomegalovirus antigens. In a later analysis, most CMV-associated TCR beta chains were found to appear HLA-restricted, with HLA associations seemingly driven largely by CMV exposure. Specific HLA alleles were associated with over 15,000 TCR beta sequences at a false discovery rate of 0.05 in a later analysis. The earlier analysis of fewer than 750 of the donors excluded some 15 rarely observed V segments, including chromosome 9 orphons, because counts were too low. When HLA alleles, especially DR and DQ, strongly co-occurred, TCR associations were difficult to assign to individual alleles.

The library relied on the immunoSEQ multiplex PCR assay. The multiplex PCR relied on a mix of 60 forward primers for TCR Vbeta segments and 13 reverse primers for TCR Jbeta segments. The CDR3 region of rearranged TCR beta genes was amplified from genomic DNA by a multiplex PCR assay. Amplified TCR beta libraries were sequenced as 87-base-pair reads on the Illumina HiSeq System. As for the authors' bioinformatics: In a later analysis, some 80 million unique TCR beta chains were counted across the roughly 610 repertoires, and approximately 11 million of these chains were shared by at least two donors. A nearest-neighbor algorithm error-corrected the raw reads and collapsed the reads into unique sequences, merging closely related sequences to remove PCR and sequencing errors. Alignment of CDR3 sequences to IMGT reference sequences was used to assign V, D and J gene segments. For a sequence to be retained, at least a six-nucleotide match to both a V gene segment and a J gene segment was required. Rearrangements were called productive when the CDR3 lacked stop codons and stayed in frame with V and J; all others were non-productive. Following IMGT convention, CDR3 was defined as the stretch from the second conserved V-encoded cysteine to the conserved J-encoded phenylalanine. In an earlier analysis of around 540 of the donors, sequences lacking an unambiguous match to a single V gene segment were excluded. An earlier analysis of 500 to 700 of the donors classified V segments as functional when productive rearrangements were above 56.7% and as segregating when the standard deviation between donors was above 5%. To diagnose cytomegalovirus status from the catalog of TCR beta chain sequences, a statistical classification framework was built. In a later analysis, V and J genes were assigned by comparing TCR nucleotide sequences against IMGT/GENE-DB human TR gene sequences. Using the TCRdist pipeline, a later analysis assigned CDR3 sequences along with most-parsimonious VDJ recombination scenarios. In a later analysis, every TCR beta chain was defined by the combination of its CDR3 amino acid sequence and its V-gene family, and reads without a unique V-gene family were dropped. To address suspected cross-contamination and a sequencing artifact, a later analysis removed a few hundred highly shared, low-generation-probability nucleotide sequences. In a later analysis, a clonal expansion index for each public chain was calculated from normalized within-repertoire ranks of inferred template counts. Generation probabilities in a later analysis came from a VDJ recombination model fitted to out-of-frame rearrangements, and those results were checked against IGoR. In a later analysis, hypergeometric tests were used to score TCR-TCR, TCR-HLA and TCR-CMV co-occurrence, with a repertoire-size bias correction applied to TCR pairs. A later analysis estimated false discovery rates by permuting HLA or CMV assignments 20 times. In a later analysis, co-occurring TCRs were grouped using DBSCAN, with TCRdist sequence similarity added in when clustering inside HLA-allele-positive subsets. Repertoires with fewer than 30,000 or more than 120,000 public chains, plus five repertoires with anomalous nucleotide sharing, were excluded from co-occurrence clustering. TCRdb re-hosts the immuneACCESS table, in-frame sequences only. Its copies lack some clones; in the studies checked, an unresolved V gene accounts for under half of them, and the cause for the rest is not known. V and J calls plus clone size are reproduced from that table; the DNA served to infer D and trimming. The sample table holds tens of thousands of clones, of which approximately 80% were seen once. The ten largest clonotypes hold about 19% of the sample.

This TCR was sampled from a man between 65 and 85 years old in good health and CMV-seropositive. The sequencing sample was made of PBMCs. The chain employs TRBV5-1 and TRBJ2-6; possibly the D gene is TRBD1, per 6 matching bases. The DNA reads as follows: TGCGCCAGCAGCTTTACAGGGAGCTCTGGGGCCAACGTCCTGACTTTC. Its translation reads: CASSFTGSSGANVLTF.